This T cell receptor beta chain was sequenced for a study of regulatory T cells in long-lasting Graves disease. With regard to this clonotype: No antigen is known for it.

Arm-PCR of CDR3 regions and iRepertoire HTBI primers were the basis on which TCR beta libraries were built. One entry per CDR3 protein results from TCRdb running MiXCR on the multiplex PCR reads. The top ten clones hold roughly 17% of a sample with 350,000 to 450,000 distinct CDR3 sequences, 15% of them seen once. Stated time point: newly diagnosed GD, antithyroid drugs for less than 3 months. The TCR library used RNA extracted from PBMCs. Study results and limitations: Persistent disease preferred TRBV28, TRBJ1-2 and TRBJ2-5; new disease, TRBV20-1 and TRBJ2-1.

With 7 bases clipped from V and 3 bases from J, the junction kept 10 bases outside the gene matches. Germline loops: CDR1 WSHSY, CDR2 SAAADI. The CDR3 loop spans 15 amino acids. The sample was also reused in another study, on T cells in Graves' hyperthyroidism and ophthalmopathy. That investigation notes: On the basis of clinical symptoms, serum thyroxine and TRAb, thyroid ultrasound and orbital computed tomography, diagnoses were made. Carried out on the TCR CDR3, a first-round RT-PCR used the HTBI primer set.

The sequencing here drew on peripheral blood mononuclear cells (PBMCs), taken at new diagnosis, from a patient treated with antithyroid drugs. This clonotype was obtained from a woman aged 25 to 39 with Graves disease. The rearrangement links TRBV10-2 to TRBJ2-3; 7 bases map to TRBD2. CDR3 residues: CASKDGGSRTDTQYF. CDR3 in DNA: TGCGCCAGCAAAGACGGGGGGTCGAGGACAGATACGCAGTATTTT.